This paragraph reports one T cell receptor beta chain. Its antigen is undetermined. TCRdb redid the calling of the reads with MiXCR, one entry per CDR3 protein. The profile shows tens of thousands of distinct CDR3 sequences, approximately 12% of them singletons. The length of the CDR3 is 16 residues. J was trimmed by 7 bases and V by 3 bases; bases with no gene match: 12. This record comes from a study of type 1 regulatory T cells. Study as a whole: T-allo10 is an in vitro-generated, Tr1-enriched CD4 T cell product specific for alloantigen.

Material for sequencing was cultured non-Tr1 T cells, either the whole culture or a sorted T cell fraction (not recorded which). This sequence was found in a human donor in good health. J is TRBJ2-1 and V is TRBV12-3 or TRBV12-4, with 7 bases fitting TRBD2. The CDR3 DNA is TGTGCCAGCAGTTTTTGGGCTAGCGGCCCCTGGAATGAGCAGTTCTTC. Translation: CASSFWASGPWNEQFF.